The following is a T cell receptor (beta chain) sequence with its context. Before being chosen for sequencing, patients had shown CD8+CD57+ cell expansion by flow cytometry. This CDR3 region has 13 residues. Germline CDR1 is SGHAT and CDR2 is FQNNGV. Trimming removed 4 bases from V and 6 bases from J, with 11 bases in between. The data stem from a study of CD8+CD57+ T cells in acquired aplastic anemia. Genomic DNA was employed as the template in profiling TCR beta VDJ and CDR3. TCRdb fed the reads into MiXCR, producing one record per CDR3 protein. The sample has roughly 200,000 distinct CDR3 sequences; around 60% are singletons.

Source material: sorted CD4+, CD8+, or CD8+CD57+ T cells (not recorded which) from PBMCs. The receptor's source is a human donor with aplastic anemia. J is TRBJ2-3 and V is TRBV11-2; no definite D call. In DNA, the CDR3 is TGTGCCAGCAGCTGGGTCCTCTCGGATACGCAGTATTTT. It translates to CASSWVLSDTQYF. Full variable domain (missing parts from reference TRBV11-2 and TRBJ2-3): EAGVAQSPRYKIIEKRQSVAFWCNPISGHATLYWYQQILGQGPKLLIQFQNNGVVDDSQLPKDRFSAERLKGVDSTLKIQPAKLEDSAVYLCASSWVLSDTQYFGPGTRLTVL.